This T cell receptor beta chain was recorded in a study of radiation and T cells in renal cell carcinoma. The table came from immunoSEQ multiplex PCR; TCRdb's copy has only in-frame clones and leaves some out. Of more than 95,000 clones listed, roughly 85% are singletons. Sample time point: baseline pretreatment blood. Treatment here: 15 Gy SBRT to primary tumor, nephrectomy 4 weeks later. The CDR3 is 15 amino acids. V lost 2 bases and J lost 6; bases outside the gene matches: 9. Germline values: CDR1 SGHAT, CDR2 FQDESV (reference sequence). The clonotype originates from a woman in her sixties or seventies with renal cell carcinoma. The material sequenced was blood, taken from a patient whose treatment included radiotherapy and nephrectomy. V is TRBV11-1 and J is TRBJ2-7; 8 bases are a match to TRBD1. The DNA for the CDR3 is TGTGCCAGCAGCTTACCCGGACAGGGCAGGGGCGAGCAGTACTTC. Translated, it gives CASSLPGQGRGEQYF.